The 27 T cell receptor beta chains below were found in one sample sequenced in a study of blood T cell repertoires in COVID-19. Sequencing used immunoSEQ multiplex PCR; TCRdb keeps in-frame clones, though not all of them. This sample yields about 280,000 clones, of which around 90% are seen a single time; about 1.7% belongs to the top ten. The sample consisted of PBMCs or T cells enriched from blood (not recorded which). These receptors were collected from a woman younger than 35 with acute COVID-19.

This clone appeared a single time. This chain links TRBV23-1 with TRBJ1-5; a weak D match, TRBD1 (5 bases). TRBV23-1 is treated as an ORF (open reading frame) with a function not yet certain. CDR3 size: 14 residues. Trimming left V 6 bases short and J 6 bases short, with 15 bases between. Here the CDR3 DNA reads TGCGCCAGCAGCTCTACGGGGGTAGGTCAGCCCCAGCATTTT. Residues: CASSSTGVGQPQHF.

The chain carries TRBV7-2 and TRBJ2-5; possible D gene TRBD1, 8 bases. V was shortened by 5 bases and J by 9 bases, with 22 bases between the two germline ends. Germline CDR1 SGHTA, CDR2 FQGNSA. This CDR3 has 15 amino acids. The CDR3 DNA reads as TGTGCCAGCAGCGGTACCAGGGGGCCCGGGGGGTCCCAGTACTTC. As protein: CASSGTRGPGGSQYF.

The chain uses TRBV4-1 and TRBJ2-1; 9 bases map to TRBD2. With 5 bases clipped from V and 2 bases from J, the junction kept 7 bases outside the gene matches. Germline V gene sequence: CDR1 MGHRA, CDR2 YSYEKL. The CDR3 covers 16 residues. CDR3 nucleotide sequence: TGCGCCAGCAGCGCGTCCGGGACTAGCCCCTACAATGAGCAGTTCTTC. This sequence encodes CASSASGTSPYNEQFF.

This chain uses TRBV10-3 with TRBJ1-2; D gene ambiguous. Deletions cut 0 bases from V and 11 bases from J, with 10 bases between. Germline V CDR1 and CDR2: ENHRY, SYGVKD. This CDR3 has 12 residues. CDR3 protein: CAISESSVRYTF. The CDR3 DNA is TGTGCCATCAGTGAGTCGTCGGTGAGGTACACCTTC.

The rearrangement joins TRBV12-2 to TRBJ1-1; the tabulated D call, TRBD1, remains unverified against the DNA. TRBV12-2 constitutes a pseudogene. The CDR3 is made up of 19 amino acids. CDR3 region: CASRLPIHMGLGPNTEAFF. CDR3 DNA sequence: TGTGCAAGTCGCTTACCTATCCATATGGGCCTTGGCCCGAACACTGAAGCTTTCTTT.

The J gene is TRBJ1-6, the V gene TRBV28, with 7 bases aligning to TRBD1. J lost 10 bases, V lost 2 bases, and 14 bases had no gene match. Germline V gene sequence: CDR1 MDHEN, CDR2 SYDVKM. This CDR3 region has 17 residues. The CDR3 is CASSLVVFRQGLSPLHF. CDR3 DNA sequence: TGTGCCAGCAGTTTAGTAGTTTTTCGACAGGGTTTATCACCCCTCCACTTT.

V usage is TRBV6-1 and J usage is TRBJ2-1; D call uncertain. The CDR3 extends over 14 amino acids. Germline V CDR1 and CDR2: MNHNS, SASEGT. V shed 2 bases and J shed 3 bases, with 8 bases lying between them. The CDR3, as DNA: TGTGCCAGCAGTGAATCGAGTTACTACAATGAGCAGTTCTTC. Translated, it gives CASSESSYYNEQFF.

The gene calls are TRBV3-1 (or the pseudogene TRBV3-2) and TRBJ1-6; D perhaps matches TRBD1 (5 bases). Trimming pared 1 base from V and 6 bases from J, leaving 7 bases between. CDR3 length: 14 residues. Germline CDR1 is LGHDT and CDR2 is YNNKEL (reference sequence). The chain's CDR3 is CASSQGGANSPLHF. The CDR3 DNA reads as TGTGCCAGCAGCCAAGGCGGGGCTAATTCACCCCTCCACTTT.

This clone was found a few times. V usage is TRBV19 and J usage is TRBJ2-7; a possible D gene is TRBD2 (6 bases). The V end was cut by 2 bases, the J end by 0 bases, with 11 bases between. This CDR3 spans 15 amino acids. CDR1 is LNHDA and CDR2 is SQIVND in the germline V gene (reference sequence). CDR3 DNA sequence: TGTGCCAGTAGTATAAGGGGCGGGGACTCCTACGAGCAGTACTTC. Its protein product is CASSIRGGDSYEQYF.

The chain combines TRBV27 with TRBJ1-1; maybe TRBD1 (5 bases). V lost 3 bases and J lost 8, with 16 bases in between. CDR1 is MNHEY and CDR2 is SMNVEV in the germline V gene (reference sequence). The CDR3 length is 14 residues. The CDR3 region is CASSFGTGVEEAFF. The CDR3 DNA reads TGTGCCAGCAGTTTTGGGACGGGGGTGGAGGAAGCTTTCTTT.

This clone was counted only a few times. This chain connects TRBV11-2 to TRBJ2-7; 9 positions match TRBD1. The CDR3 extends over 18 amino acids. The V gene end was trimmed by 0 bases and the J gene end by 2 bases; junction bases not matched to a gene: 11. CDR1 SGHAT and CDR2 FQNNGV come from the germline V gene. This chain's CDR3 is CASSLEDEGQGWAYEQYF. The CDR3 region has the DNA TGTGCCAGCAGCTTAGAGGATGAGGGACAGGGATGGGCCTACGAGCAGTACTTC.

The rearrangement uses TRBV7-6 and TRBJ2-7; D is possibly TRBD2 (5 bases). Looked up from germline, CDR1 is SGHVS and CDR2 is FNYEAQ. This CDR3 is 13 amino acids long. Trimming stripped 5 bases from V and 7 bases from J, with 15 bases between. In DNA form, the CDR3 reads TGTGCCAGCAGCCTAAAATTTTCGGGGGAGCAGTACTTC. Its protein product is CASSLKFSGEQYF.

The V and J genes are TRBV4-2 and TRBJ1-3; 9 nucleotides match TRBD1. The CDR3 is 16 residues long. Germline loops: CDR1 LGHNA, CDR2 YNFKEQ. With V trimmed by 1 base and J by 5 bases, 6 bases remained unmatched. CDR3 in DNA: TGTGCCAGCAGCCAAGCGTGGGACAGGGAGAGAAACACCATATATTTT. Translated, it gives CASSQAWDRERNTIYF.

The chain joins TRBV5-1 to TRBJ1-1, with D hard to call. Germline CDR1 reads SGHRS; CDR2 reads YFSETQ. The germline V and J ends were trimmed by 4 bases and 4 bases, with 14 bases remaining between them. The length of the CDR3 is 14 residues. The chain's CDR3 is CASSTGPGSTEAFF. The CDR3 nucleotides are TGCGCCAGCAGCACTGGGCCCGGGAGCACTGAAGCTTTCTTT.

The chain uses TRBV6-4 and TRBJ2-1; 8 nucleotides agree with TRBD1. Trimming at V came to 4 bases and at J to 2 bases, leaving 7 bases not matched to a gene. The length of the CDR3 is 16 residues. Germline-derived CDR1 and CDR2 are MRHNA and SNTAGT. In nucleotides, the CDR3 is TGTGCCAGCAGTGCTCAACGGACAGGGACCTACAATGAGCAGTTCTTC. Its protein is CASSAQRTGTYNEQFF.

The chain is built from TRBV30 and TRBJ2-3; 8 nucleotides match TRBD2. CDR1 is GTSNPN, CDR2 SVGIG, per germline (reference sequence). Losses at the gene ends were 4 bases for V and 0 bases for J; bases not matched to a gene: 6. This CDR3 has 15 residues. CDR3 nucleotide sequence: TGTGCCTGGAACCTCCCGGGGGGGAGCACAGATACGCAGTATTTT. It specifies CAWNLPGGSTDTQYF.

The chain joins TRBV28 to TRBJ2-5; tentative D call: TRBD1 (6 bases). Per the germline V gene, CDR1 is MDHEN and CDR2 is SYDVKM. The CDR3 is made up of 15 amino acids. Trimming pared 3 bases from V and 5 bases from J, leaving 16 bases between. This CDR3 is CASSFRTANTETQYF. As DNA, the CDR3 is TGTGCCAGCAGTTTTAGGACAGCAAATACGGAGACCCAGTACTTC.

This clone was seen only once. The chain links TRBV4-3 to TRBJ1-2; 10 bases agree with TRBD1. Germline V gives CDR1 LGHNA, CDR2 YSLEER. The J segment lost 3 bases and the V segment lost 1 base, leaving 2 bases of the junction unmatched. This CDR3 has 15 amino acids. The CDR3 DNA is TGCGCCAGCAGCCAAGGGGGACAGGGGCACTATGGCTACACCTTC. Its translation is CASSQGGQGHYGYTF.

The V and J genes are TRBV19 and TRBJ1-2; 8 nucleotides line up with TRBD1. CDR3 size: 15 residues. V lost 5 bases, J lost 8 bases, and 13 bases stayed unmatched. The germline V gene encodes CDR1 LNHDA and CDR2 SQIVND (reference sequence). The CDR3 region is CASSSSGQGAPGYTF. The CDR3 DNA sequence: TGTGCCAGTAGTTCCTCCGGGCAGGGGGCGCCCGGCTACACCTTC.

Written as DNA, the CDR3 is TGTGCCAGCAGTCCATATGACAGTCTAAAGACCCAGTACTTC. Translating it yields CASSPYDSLKTQYF. This sequence joins TRBV27 and TRBJ2-5; possibly TRBD1 for D (5 bases). Germline V lookup: CDR1 MNHEY, CDR2 SMNVEV (reference sequence). The CDR3 runs 14 residues. V was pared by 5 bases and J by 6 bases, with 16 bases between.

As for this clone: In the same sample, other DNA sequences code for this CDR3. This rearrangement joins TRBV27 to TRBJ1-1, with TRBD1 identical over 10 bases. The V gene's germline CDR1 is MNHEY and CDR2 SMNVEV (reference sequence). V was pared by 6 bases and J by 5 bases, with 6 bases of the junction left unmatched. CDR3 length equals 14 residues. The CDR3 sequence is CASSLGQGGTEAFF. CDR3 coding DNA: TGTGCCAGCAGCCTAGGACAGGGGGGAACTGAAGCTTTCTTT.

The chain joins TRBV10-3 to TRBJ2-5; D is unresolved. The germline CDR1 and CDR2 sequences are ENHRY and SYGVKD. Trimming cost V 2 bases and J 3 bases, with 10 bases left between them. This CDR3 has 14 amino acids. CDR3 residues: CAISEGDSEETQYF. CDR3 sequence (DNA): TGTGCCATCAGTGAGGGAGATTCGGAAGAGACCCAGTACTTC.

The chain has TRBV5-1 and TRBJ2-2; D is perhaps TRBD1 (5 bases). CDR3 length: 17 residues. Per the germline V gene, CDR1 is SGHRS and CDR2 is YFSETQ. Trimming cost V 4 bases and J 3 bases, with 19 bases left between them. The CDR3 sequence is CASSDDTGFLYTGELFF. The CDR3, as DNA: TGCGCCAGCAGCGACGACACAGGTTTTCTATACACCGGGGAGCTGTTTTTT.

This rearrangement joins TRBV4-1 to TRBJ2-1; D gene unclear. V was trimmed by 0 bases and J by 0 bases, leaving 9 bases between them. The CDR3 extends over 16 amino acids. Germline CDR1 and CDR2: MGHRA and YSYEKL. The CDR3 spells CASSQDWSDSYNEQFF. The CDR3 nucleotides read TGCGCCAGCAGCCAAGACTGGTCAGACTCCTACAATGAGCAGTTCTTC.

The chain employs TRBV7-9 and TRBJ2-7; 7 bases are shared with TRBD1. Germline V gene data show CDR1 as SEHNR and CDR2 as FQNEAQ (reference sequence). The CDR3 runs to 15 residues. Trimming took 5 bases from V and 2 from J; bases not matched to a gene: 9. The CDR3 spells CASSRLGTDPYEQYF. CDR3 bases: TGTGCCAGCAGCCGACTTGGGACAGACCCCTACGAGCAGTACTTC. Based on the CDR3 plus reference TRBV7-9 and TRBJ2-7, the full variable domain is DTGVSQNPRHKITKRGQNVTFRCDPISEHNRLYWYRQTLGQGPEFLTYFQNEAQLEKSRLLSDRFSAERPKGSFSTLEIQRTEQGDSAMYLCASSRLGTDPYEQYFGPGTRLTVT.

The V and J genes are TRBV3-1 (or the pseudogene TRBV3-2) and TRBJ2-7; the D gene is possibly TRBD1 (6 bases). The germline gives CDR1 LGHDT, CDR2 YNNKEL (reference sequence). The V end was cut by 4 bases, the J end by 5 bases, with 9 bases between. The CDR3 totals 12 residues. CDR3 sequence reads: CASSPTGNEQYF. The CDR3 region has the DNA TGTGCCAGCAGCCCGACAGGAAACGAGCAGTACTTC.

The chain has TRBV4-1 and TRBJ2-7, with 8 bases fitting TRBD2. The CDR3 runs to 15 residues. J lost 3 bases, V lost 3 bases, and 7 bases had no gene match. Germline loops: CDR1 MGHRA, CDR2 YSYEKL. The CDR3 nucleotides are TGCGCCAGCAGCCACCCCACGGGGGGGAACTACGAGCAGTACTTC. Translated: CASSHPTGGNYEQYF.